Below, 14 T cell receptor beta chains from the same sample are listed, as sequenced in a study of blood T cell repertoires in COVID-19. TCRdb keeps only in-frame clones here, not all; method: immunoSEQ multiplex PCR. The sample yields about 230,000 clones, about 79% seen once. The sample was peripheral blood. Every receptor here comes from a man in his forties who had recovered from COVID-19.

The chain couples TRBV25-1 to TRBJ2-7; the D gene is possibly TRBD1 (6 bases). The CDR3 spans 16 residues. CDR1 and CDR2 from the germline V gene are MGHDK and SYGVNS. V lost 4 bases, J lost 5 bases, and 21 bases lay in between. The DNA of the CDR3 is TGTGCCAGCAGTGGAACGGACACAGGGAGTTTCAACGAGCAGTACTTC. As protein: CASSGTDTGSFNEQYF.

The V gene is TRBV6-6, the J gene TRBJ2-7; 7 bases map to TRBD1. This CDR3 is built from 13 residues. The trim removed 5 bases at V and 3 bases at J, leaving 4 bases unmatched. Germline assignment: CDR1 MNHNY and CDR2 SVGAGI (reference sequence). This CDR3 reads CASSRQGSYEQYF. The CDR3 DNA reads as TGTGCCAGCAGTCGACAGGGAAGCTACGAGCAGTACTTC.

V is TRBV11-2 and J is TRBJ2-7, with 10 bases aligning to TRBD2. In germline, CDR1 is SGHAT, CDR2 FQNNGV. The CDR3 runs to 15 residues. Trimming took 5 bases from V and 3 from J; bases not matched to a gene: 7. The DNA for the CDR3 is TGTGCCAGCAGCCCCTTAGCGGGAGGCAACTACGAGCAGTACTTC. Its translation is CASSPLAGGNYEQYF.

The rearrangement links TRBV7-2 to TRBJ1-1; possible D gene TRBD1, 6 bases. The CDR3 totals 15 residues. V dropped 2 bases and J dropped 1 base, with 11 bases sitting between them. Per germline, CDR1 SGHTA and CDR2 FQGNSA. The CDR3, as DNA: TGTGCCAGCAGCTTAACCCAGGGGACGAACACTGAAGCTTTCTTT. This sequence encodes CASSLTQGTNTEAFF.

The rearrangement joins TRBV7-8 to TRBJ1-1; no reliable D call. This CDR3 comprises 13 residues. CDR1 and CDR2 from the germline V gene are SGHVS and FQNEAQ. The V end was cut by 6 bases, the J end by 0 bases, with 8 bases between. The CDR3 is CASSLQMNTEAFF. CDR3 coding DNA: TGTGCCAGCAGTCTACAGATGAACACTGAAGCTTTCTTT.

The rearrangement links TRBV7-2 to TRBJ1-3; D is uncertain. CDR1 is SGHTA and CDR2 is FQGNSA in the germline V gene. The CDR3 has 14 residues. V was pared by 8 bases and J by 0 bases, with 11 bases between. Here the CDR3 reads CASGGILSGNTIYF. CDR3 in DNA: TGTGCCAGCGGAGGGATACTCTCTGGAAACACCATATATTTT.

V and J are TRBV6-4 and TRBJ1-4, with a possible D match to TRBD1 (5 bases). The germline gives CDR1 MRHNA, CDR2 SNTAGT. Trimming shortened V by 3 bases and J by 10 bases, and 18 bases separated the two germline ends. The CDR3 covers 15 residues. As DNA, the CDR3 is TGTGCCAGCAGTGAACTTGGAGGGGTTGGGGGAAAACTGTTTTTT. This sequence encodes CASSELGGVGGKLFF.

V is TRBV6-2 or TRBV6-3 and J is TRBJ2-7; no definite D call. V was clipped by 3 bases and J by 3 bases, with 15 bases between them. The V gene's germline CDR1 is MNHEY and CDR2 SVGEGT. The CDR3 is made up of 15 amino acids. Here the CDR3 reads CASSYHSGLIYEQYF. The CDR3 DNA sequence: TGTGCCAGCAGTTATCATTCAGGTCTAATCTACGAGCAGTACTTC.

This clone was seen just once. The genes are TRBV5-1 and TRBJ1-1; D might be TRBD1 (5 bases). CDR1 SGHRS and CDR2 YFSETQ come from the germline V gene. This CDR3 is built from 15 residues. The germline V and J ends were trimmed by 3 bases and 0 bases, with 12 bases remaining between them. The CDR3, as DNA: TGCGCCAGCAGCTCCGGGGGACGGTTGAACACTGAAGCTTTCTTT. Its protein product is CASSSGGRLNTEAFF. The variable domain in full, with the rest retrieved from reference TRBV5-1 and TRBJ1-1, is KAGVTQTPRYLIKTRGQQVTLSCSPISGHRSVSWYQQTPGQGLQFLFEYFSETQRNKGNFPGRFSGRQFSNSRSEMNVSTLELGDSALYLCASSSGGRLNTEAFFGQGTRLTVV.

V gene TRBV4-2 combines with J gene TRBJ1-2; 8 nucleotides align to TRBD1. The CDR3 has 15 residues. J was trimmed by 6 bases and V by 0 bases; bases with no gene match: 6. Germline assignment: CDR1 LGHNA and CDR2 YNFKEQ. For the CDR3, the DNA is TGTGCCAGCAGCCAAGATAGGCCAGGGGGCGATGGCTACACCTTC. This codes for CASSQDRPGGDGYTF.

The rearrangement uses TRBV5-5 and TRBJ1-4; D gene unclear. The CDR3 totals 13 residues. Trimming removed 4 bases from V and 0 bases from J, with 4 bases in between. The germline V gene encodes CDR1 SGHKS and CDR2 YYEKEE (reference sequence). In DNA, the CDR3 is TGTGCCAGCAGCCGAGCAACTAATGAAAAACTGTTTTTT. Residues: CASSRATNEKLFF.

V is TRBV30 and J is TRBJ2-7; a weak D match, TRBD1 (6 bases). This CDR3 is built from 12 residues. V dropped 1 base and J dropped 6 bases, with 10 bases sitting between them. Germline V lookup: CDR1 GTSNPN, CDR2 SVGIG (reference sequence). The CDR3 loop is CAWSAQGLEQYF. CDR3 coding DNA: TGTGCCTGGAGTGCGCAGGGGCTCGAGCAGTACTTC.

This chain links TRBV5-4 with TRBJ2-3, with 7 bases that match TRBD2. With 4 bases clipped from V and 0 bases from J, the junction kept 5 bases outside the gene matches. CDR3 length: 15 residues. Germline assignment: CDR1 SGHNT and CDR2 YYREEE (reference sequence). This CDR3 reads CASSPGGLSTDTQYF. The DNA for the CDR3 is TGTGCCAGCAGCCCGGGGGGTCTAAGCACAGATACGCAGTATTTT. Full variable domain (rest looked up from reference TRBV5-4 and TRBJ2-3): ETGVTQSPTHLIKTRGQQVTLRCSSQSGHNTVSWYQQALGQGPQFIFQYYREEENGRGNFPPRFSGLQFPNYSSELNVNALELDDSALYLCASSPGGLSTDTQYFGPGTRLTVL.

The chain links TRBV2 to TRBJ1-4; 9 positions match TRBD1. This CDR3 contains 15 residues. CDR1 SNHLY and CDR2 FYNNEI come from the germline V gene. Trimming cost V 4 bases and J 6 bases; bases outside gene matches: 6. CDR3 DNA: TGTGCCAGCAGTGCCTCGACAGGGGGATATGAAAAACTGTTTTTT. The encoded protein is CASSASTGGYEKLFF.